This entry features one TCR beta chain sequence. Its antigen is unknown. This record comes from a study of cytomegalovirus exposure and HLA in healthy donors. Overall study: A subsequent analysis stated that the roughly 130 validation repertoires were run on the same platform as the 600 to 750 first-cohort repertoires. Study-level findings and limits: It was confirmed in vitro that a few of the CMV-associated chains were specific for CMV antigens.

The CDR3 is made up of 12 amino acids. Trimming shortened V by 3 bases and J by 6 bases, and 10 bases separated the two germline ends. Germline CDR1 is SGDLS and CDR2 is YYNGEE. The donors were part of the validation cohort, which consisted of some 120 subjects and was separate from the first cohort of several hundred subjects. This table comes from immunoSEQ multiplex PCR, and its TCRdb copy is limited to in-frame clones, with some not included. The top ten clones hold 5.5% to 7% of a sample with 110,000 to 150,000 clones, about 90% of them seen once. The gene calls are TRBV9 and TRBJ2-7; D gene unclear. The sample taken for sequencing was PBMCs. The sequence was collected from a woman aged 30 to 39 in good health and CMV-seropositive. CDR3 nucleotide sequence: TGTGCCAGCAGCGCGAGAGACACCGAGCAGTACTTC. It codes for CASSARDTEQYF.